This is a list of T cell receptor beta chains from one sample in a study of T cell repertoires in cytomegalovirus infection. These receptors lack a known antigen. TCRdb reprocessed the reads via MiXCR and lists one record per CDR3 protein. The table lists about half a million distinct CDR3 sequences, about 42% of them singletons. Sample: cultured PBMCs, taken from culture after CMV antigen stimulation. Source of these receptors: a human donor in good health (CMV status not recorded). Some clones in this sample may be carry-over from other donors' samples. The CDR3 runs from the conserved cysteine through the conserved F or W. The D gene is left open where the match is weak. The size field is filled for only some rows; it gives once, few, many or a size class.

j_gene: TRBJ1-1; v_gene: TRBV25-1; abundance: NA; d_gene: NA; CDR3aa: CASSPETATRAFF; CDR3nt: TGTGCCAGCAGCCCGGAGACGGCCACCAGAGCTTTCTTT
j_gene: TRBJ2-4; v_gene: TRBV7-2; abundance: NA; d_gene: TRBD2; CDR3aa: CASSPRRELAKNIQYF; CDR3nt: TGTGCCAGCAGCCCCCGGCGGGAGCTAGCCAAAAACATTCAGTACTTC
j_gene: TRBJ1-1; v_gene: TRBV10-3; abundance: NA; d_gene: NA; CDR3aa: CATGAGAEAFF; CDR3nt: TGTGCCACGGGAGCAGGCGCAGAAGCTTTCTTT
j_gene: TRBJ2-1; v_gene: TRBV4-1; abundance: NA; d_gene: TRBD1; CDR3aa: CASSQDRTGVYEQFF; CDR3nt: TGCGCCAGCAGCCAAGACCGGACAGGGGTGTATGAGCAGTTCTTC
j_gene: TRBJ2-7; v_gene: TRBV20-1; abundance: NA; d_gene: TRBD2; CDR3aa: CSALPGLAGPGQYF; CDR3nt: TGCAGTGCTCTCCCGGGACTAGCGGGCCCGGGGCAGTACTTC
j_gene: TRBJ2-7; v_gene: TRBV27; abundance: few; d_gene: NA; CDR3aa: CASSPGQSAPYEQYF; CDR3nt: TGTGCCAGCAGCCCCGGACAGTCGGCTCCCTACGAGCAGTACTTC
j_gene: TRBJ2-5; v_gene: TRBV7-2; abundance: few; d_gene: NA; CDR3aa: CASSSTPNRGQYF; CDR3nt: TGTGCCAGCAGCTCGACGCCGAATCGGGGCCAGTACTTC
j_gene: TRBJ2-3; v_gene: TRBV6-5; abundance: NA; d_gene: NA; CDR3aa: CASSYSGQLTDTQYF; CDR3nt: TGTGCCAGCAGTTACTCAGGCCAGCTCACAGATACGCAGTATTTT
j_gene: TRBJ2-3; v_gene: TRBV20-1; abundance: NA; d_gene: NA; CDR3aa: CSAVFPGTDTQYF; CDR3nt: TGCAGTGCGGTATTCCCCGGCACAGATACGCAGTATTTT
j_gene: TRBJ2-1; v_gene: TRBV11-2; abundance: few; d_gene: NA; CDR3aa: CASSPGFSSYNEQFF; CDR3nt: TGTGCCAGCAGCCCCGGGTTTAGTTCCTACAATGAGCAGTTCTTC
j_gene: TRBJ2-3; v_gene: TRBV6-8; abundance: NA; d_gene: TRBD2; CDR3aa: CASRNGPGLASEYF; CDR3nt: TGTGCCAGCAGAAATGGGCCCGGACTAGCTTCGGAGTATTTT
j_gene: TRBJ1-1; v_gene: TRBV10-3; abundance: NA; d_gene: NA; CDR3aa: CAISESRVGGTEAFF; CDR3nt: TGTGCCATCAGTGAGTCGAGGGTTGGAGGGACAGAAGCTTTCTTT
j_gene: TRBJ1-2; v_gene: TRBV12-3/TRBV12-4; abundance: few; d_gene: NA; CDR3aa: CASSRPGGGYTF; CDR3nt: TGTGCCAGCAGCCGCCCCGGGGGTGGCTACACCTTC
j_gene: TRBJ2-4; v_gene: TRBV10-3; abundance: once; d_gene: NA; CDR3aa: CAISEIGSTAKNIQYF; CDR3nt: TGTGCCATCAGTGAGATTGGGAGTACGGCCAAAAACATTCAGTACTTC
j_gene: TRBJ2-6; v_gene: TRBV4-3; abundance: once; d_gene: NA; CDR3aa: CASSQEAGTNVLTF; CDR3nt: TGCGCCAGCAGCCAAGAGGCCGGAACCAACGTCCTGACTTTC
j_gene: TRBJ2-7; v_gene: TRBV12-3/TRBV12-4; abundance: few; d_gene: TRBD2; CDR3aa: CASSFREVSYEQYF; CDR3nt: TGTGCCAGCAGTTTTCGGGAGGTCTCCTACGAGCAGTACTTC
j_gene: TRBJ1-2; v_gene: TRBV7-8; abundance: NA; d_gene: NA; CDR3aa: CASSLFPGGPLNYGYTF; CDR3nt: TGTGCCAGCAGCTTATTTCCTGGGGGTCCTCTTAACTATGGCTACACCTTC
j_gene: TRBJ1-1; v_gene: TRBV7-6; abundance: NA; d_gene: NA; CDR3aa: CASSLAGVEAFF; CDR3nt: TGTGCCAGCAGCTTAGCGGGGGTTGAAGCTTTCTTT
j_gene: TRBJ1-1; v_gene: TRBV12-3/TRBV12-4; abundance: NA; d_gene: TRBD1; CDR3aa: CASSPRQGRGNTEAFF; CDR3nt: TGTGCCAGCAGTCCCAGACAGGGCCGGGGGAACACTGAAGCTTTCTTT
j_gene: TRBJ2-2; v_gene: TRBV7-2; abundance: NA; d_gene: TRBD2; CDR3aa: CASSLGGRGSGGYTGELFF; CDR3nt: TGTGCCAGCAGCTTAGGAGGTCGAGGTAGCGGGGGATACACCGGGGAGCTGTTTTTT
j_gene: TRBJ2-7; v_gene: TRBV27; abundance: few; d_gene: NA; CDR3aa: CASSPLFEGGNYEQYF; CDR3nt: TGTGCCAGCAGTCCCCTATTTGAAGGGGGTAACTACGAGCAGTACTTC
j_gene: TRBJ2-3; v_gene: TRBV11-2; abundance: NA; d_gene: NA; CDR3aa: CASSLVVSTDTQYF; CDR3nt: TGTGCCAGCAGCTTAGTCGTGAGCACAGATACGCAGTATTTT
j_gene: TRBJ1-1; v_gene: TRBV7-6; abundance: NA; d_gene: TRBD1; CDR3aa: CASSTHRDRVSAQGAFF; CDR3nt: TGTGCCAGCAGCACTCACCGGGACAGGGTTTCTGCGCAGGGAGCTTTCTTT
j_gene: TRBJ2-3; v_gene: TRBV6-1; abundance: NA; d_gene: TRBD2; CDR3aa: CASSDPSGSGTDTQYF; CDR3nt: TGTGCCAGCAGTGACCCTAGCGGGAGTGGCACAGATACGCAGTATTTT
j_gene: TRBJ2-3; v_gene: TRBV7-6; abundance: NA; d_gene: TRBD2; CDR3aa: CASSFGLAGITDTQYF; CDR3nt: TGTGCCAGCAGCTTTGGACTAGCGGGGATCACAGATACGCAGTATTTT
j_gene: TRBJ2-3; v_gene: TRBV4-1; abundance: once; d_gene: TRBD2; CDR3aa: CASSPSFGGYSTDTQYF; CDR3nt: TGCGCCAGCAGCCCCTCGTTCGGGGGGTATAGCACAGATACGCAGTATTTT
j_gene: TRBJ1-2; v_gene: TRBV12-3/TRBV12-4; abundance: few; d_gene: NA; CDR3aa: CASSPGGSRNYGYTF; CDR3nt: TGTGCCAGCAGCCCCGGGGGCAGCCGCAACTATGGCTACACCTTC
j_gene: TRBJ1-1; v_gene: TRBV9; abundance: NA; d_gene: NA; CDR3aa: CASSVASRGGAGLNTEAFF; CDR3nt: TGTGCCAGCAGCGTAGCTAGTAGGGGAGGTGCAGGCTTGAACACTGAAGCTTTCTTT
j_gene: TRBJ2-7; v_gene: TRBV7-2; abundance: NA; d_gene: TRBD2; CDR3aa: CASSLGTSLEQYF; CDR3nt: TGTGCCAGCAGCTTAGGGACTAGTCTCGAGCAGTACTTC
j_gene: TRBJ1-1; v_gene: TRBV2; abundance: once; d_gene: TRBD1; CDR3aa: CASRADRVNTEAFF; CDR3nt: TGTGCCAGCAGAGCGGACAGGGTTAACACTGAAGCTTTCTTT
j_gene: TRBJ2-7; v_gene: TRBV4-1; abundance: NA; d_gene: TRBD2; CDR3aa: CASSQDPSGASYEQYF; CDR3nt: TGCGCCAGCAGCCAAGATCCTAGCGGGGCGTCCTACGAGCAGTACTTC
j_gene: TRBJ2-6; v_gene: TRBV5-1; abundance: NA; d_gene: NA; CDR3aa: CASSSDYSGANVLTF; CDR3nt: TGCGCCAGCAGTTCAGACTACTCTGGGGCCAACGTCCTGACTTTC
j_gene: TRBJ2-1; v_gene: TRBV5-3; abundance: few; d_gene: NA; CDR3aa: CARSHKGSLGCGEQFF; CDR3nt: TGTGCCAGAAGCCACAAGGGGAGTCTCGGCTGCGGTGAGCAGTTCTTC
j_gene: TRBJ1-6; v_gene: TRBV7-9; abundance: NA; d_gene: NA; CDR3aa: CASSTNRASGNSPLHF; CDR3nt: TGTGCCAGCAGCACAAACAGGGCAAGCGGTAATTCACCCCTCCACTTT
j_gene: TRBJ2-7; v_gene: TRBV6-6; abundance: NA; d_gene: TRBD1; CDR3aa: CASSYSRPGQSSYEQYF; CDR3nt: TGTGCCAGCAGTTACTCGCGCCCGGGACAGAGCTCCTACGAGCAGTACTTC
j_gene: TRBJ2-1; v_gene: TRBV11-3; abundance: once; d_gene: NA; CDR3aa: CASSLDGGDNEQFF; CDR3nt: TGTGCCAGCAGCTTAGACGGAGGGGACAATGAGCAGTTCTTC
j_gene: TRBJ2-5; v_gene: TRBV7-8; abundance: NA; d_gene: TRBD2; CDR3aa: CASRLAGRETQYF; CDR3nt: TGTGCCAGCAGGCTAGCGGGGCGGGAGACCCAGTACTTC
j_gene: TRBJ1-1; v_gene: TRBV6-2/TRBV6-3; abundance: NA; d_gene: TRBD1; CDR3aa: CASLEVAGGRNTEAFF; CDR3nt: TGTGCCAGCCTTGAGGTCGCAGGGGGCCGGAACACTGAAGCTTTCTTT
j_gene: TRBJ2-5; v_gene: TRBV5-3; abundance: NA; d_gene: NA; CDR3aa: CASSAETGKQETQYF; CDR3nt: TGTGCCAGCAGCGCCGAAACAGGGAAGCAAGAGACCCAGTACTTC
j_gene: TRBJ2-3; v_gene: TRBV24-1; abundance: few; d_gene: TRBD1; CDR3aa: CATSAGGITDTQYF; CDR3nt: TGTGCCACCAGTGCAGGGGGCATCACAGATACGCAGTATTTT
j_gene: TRBJ2-1; v_gene: TRBV4-1; abundance: NA; d_gene: NA; CDR3aa: CASSQDHRGNEQFF; CDR3nt: TGTGCCAGCAGCCAAGACCATCGAGGCAATGAGCAGTTCTTC
j_gene: TRBJ2-3; v_gene: TRBV6-2/TRBV6-3; abundance: NA; d_gene: TRBD2; CDR3aa: CASSYPGRTSSRSDTDTQYF; CDR3nt: TGTGCCAGCAGTTACCCAGGCCGGACTAGCTCCCGTTCTGACACAGATACGCAGTATTTT
j_gene: TRBJ2-3; v_gene: TRBV18; abundance: NA; d_gene: TRBD2; CDR3aa: CASSPDAGGRAGDTQYF; CDR3nt: TGTGCCAGCTCACCGGACGCGGGCGGGAGGGCCGGGGATACGCAGTATTTT
j_gene: TRBJ2-6; v_gene: TRBV7-2; abundance: NA; d_gene: NA; CDR3aa: CASSSTPVSGANVLTF; CDR3nt: TGTGCCAGCAGCTCCACGCCGGTCTCTGGGGCCAACGTCCTGACTTTC
j_gene: TRBJ1-1; v_gene: TRBV7-9; abundance: few; d_gene: NA; CDR3aa: CASSLFPRQFDEAFF; CDR3nt: TGTGCCAGCAGCTTATTCCCCCGGCAGTTTGATGAAGCTTTCTTT
j_gene: TRBJ2-3; v_gene: TRBV7-4; abundance: NA; d_gene: TRBD2; CDR3aa: CASSLLTSDLTDTQYF; CDR3nt: TGTGCCAGCAGCTTACTTACTAGCGACCTCACAGATACGCAGTATTTT